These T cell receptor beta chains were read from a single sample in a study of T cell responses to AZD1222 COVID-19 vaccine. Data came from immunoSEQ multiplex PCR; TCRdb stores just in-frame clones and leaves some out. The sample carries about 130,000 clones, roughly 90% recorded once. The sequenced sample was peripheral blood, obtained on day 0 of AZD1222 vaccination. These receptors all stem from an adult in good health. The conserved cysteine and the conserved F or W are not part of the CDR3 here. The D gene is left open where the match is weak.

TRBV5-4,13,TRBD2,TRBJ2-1,ASSPGTSGYNEQF
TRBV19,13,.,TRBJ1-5,ASSTRQVGNQPQH
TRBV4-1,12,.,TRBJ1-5,ASSQVPGPGSQH
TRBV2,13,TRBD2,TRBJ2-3,ASSDRLAGTDTQY
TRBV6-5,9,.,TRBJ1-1,ASRGPTEAF
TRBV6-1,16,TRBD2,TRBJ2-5,ASSESLGTSGSIQTQY
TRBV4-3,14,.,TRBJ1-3,ASSQDAENAGNTIY
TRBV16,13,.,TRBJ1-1,ASSQRGGDRTEAF
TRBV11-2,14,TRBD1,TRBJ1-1,ASSYGTGALNTEAF
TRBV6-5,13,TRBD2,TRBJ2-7,ASRGPGGRAYEQY
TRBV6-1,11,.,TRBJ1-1,ASSETRKDEAF
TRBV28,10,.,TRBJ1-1,ASSFFRAEAF
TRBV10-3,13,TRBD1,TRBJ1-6,AISEGDREGSPLH
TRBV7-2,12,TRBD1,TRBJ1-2,ASSFGDSGYGYT
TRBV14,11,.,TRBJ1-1,ASSQTKGTEAF
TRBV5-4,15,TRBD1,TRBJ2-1,ASSLVVGTGAYNEQF
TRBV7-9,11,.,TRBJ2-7,ARNRDTDYEQY
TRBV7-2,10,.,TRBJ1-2,ASSLDGYGYT
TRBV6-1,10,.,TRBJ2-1,ASSEDSFEQF
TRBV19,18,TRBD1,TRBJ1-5,ASTLLPRDRGPGPNQPQH
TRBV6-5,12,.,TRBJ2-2,ASTYSRYPGELF
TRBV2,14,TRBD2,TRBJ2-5,ASSERLAGAQETQY
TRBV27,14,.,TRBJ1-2,ASSLERGGFFYGYT
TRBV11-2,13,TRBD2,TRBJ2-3,ASSFGGLAADTQY
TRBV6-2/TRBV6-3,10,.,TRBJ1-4,ASSYSREKLF
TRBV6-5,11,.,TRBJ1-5,ASSQGSNQPQH
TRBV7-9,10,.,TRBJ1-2,ASSLGMVGYT
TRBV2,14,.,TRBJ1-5,ASRAEGWSDNQPQH
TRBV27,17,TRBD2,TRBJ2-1,ASVRKAGEASSSYNEQF
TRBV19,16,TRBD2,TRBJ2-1,ASSISRVSGLAVNEQF
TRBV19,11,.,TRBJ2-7,ASSVDNSYEQY
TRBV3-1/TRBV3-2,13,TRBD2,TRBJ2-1,ASSLWTSGIDEQF
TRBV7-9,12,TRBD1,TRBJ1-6,ASSMTGPNSPLH